This T cell receptor beta chain was found in a study of CD8 T cells in Susac syndrome. Study-wide points: The relatively small number of individuals in the TCR sequencing and HLA analysis was acknowledged by the study.

About this clonotype: Its matching antigen is unknown.

With random hexamers, roughly 0.45 to 1 ug RNA was reverse transcribed. An immunoSEQ multiplex PCR generated amplified TCR beta CDR3 products spanning 54 Vbeta and 13 Jbeta. TCRdb recomputed calls from the immunoSEQ multiplex PCR reads with MiXCR, one row per CDR3 protein. This table holds 300,000 or so distinct CDR3 sequences, 92% found once. Sequencing of TCR beta drew on CD8+ and CD4+ T cells from blood. V trimming: 3 bases; J trimming: 2 bases; junction bases outside the gene matches: 7. Germline CDR1 reads LGHDT; CDR2 reads YNNKEL (reference sequence). The CDR3 consists of 16 residues. This receptor was identified in a human donor with multiple sclerosis. The source material was CD4+ T cells from PBMCs. The V gene is TRBV3-1, the J gene TRBJ2-7, with TRBD2 identical over 10 bases. The DNA for the CDR3 is TGTGCCAGCAGCCAGACTAGCGGGCTAGATACCTACGAGCAGTACTTC. It is translated as CASSQTSGLDTYEQYF.